This T cell receptor (beta chain) was sequenced for a study of OX40 agonist ivuxolimab in advanced cancers. The V gene lost 4 bases and the J gene lost 1 base, with 10 bases spanning the gap. CDR1 and CDR2 from the germline V gene are SNHLY and FYNNEI. The CDR3 length is 14 residues. Sequenced by immunoSEQ multiplex PCR; TCRdb stores in-frame clones only, minus some. The sample has around 40,000 clones; around four fifths are singletons. This receptor was taken from an adult with an advanced solid tumor such as melanoma, head and neck, liver or kidney cancer. The source was CD4+ or CD8+ T cells sorted from blood, collected in a trial of the OX40 agonist ivuxolimab. The chain links TRBV2 to TRBJ1-1; D remains unclear. CDR3 sequence reads: CASSAGLQNTEAFF. In DNA form, the CDR3 reads TGTGCCAGCAGTGCCGGACTGCAGAACACTGAAGCTTTCTTT.